This T cell receptor beta chain was sequenced in a study of molecular identifiers for immune sequencing clone quantification. MiXCR, run by TCRdb on the PCR reads, gives a single entry per CDR3 protein. This table has 90,000 or so distinct CDR3 sequences, around a fifth appearing once. There are a few counts of this clonotype. The V and J ends lost 3 bases and 2 bases respectively, with 11 bases between them. CDR3 length equals 14 residues. Germline CDR1 reads SGHDT; CDR2 reads YYEEEE. The clonotype comes from a human donor in good health. Some libraries in this study had Jurkat cell RNA spiked in. The chain recombines TRBV5-6 with TRBJ2-5; D might be TRBD2 (6 bases). Sequencing used naive CD8+ T cells from blood, with Jurkat cell RNA spiked in. Subset here: FACS-sorted CD8+CD4-CCR7+CD45RA+ naive T cells. The CDR3 region is CASSYYREQETQYF. CDR3 nucleotides: TGTGCCAGCAGCTATTACCGGGAGCAAGAGACCCAGTACTTC.